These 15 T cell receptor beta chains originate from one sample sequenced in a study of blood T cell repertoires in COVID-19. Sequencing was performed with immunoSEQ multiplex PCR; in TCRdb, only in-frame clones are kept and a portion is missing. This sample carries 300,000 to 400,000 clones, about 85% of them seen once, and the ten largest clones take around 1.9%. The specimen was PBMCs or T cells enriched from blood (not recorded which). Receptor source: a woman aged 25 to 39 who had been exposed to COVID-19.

The CDR3 reads CASSVRGGSNYGYTF. The CDR3 DNA sequence: TGTGCCAGCAGTGTTCGAGGGGGTTCTAACTATGGCTACACCTTC. The J gene is TRBJ1-2, the V gene TRBV6-4; possibly TRBD1 for D (6 bases). This CDR3 spans 15 amino acids. Trimming pared 4 bases from V and 0 bases from J, leaving 12 bases between. Per the germline V gene, CDR1 is MRHNA and CDR2 is SNTAGT.

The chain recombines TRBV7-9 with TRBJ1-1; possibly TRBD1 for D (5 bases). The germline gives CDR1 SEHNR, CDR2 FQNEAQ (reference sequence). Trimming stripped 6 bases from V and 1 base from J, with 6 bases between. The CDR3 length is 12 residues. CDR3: CASSTGNTEAFF. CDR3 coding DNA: TGTGCCAGCAGTACAGGGAACACTGAAGCTTTCTTT.

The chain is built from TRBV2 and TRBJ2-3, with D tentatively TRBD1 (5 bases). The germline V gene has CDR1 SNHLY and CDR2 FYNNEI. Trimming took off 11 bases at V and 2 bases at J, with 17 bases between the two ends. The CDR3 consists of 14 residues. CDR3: CAGKLGLVTDTQYF. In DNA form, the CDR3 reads TGTGCCGGCAAACTGGGGCTAGTCACAGATACGCAGTATTTT.

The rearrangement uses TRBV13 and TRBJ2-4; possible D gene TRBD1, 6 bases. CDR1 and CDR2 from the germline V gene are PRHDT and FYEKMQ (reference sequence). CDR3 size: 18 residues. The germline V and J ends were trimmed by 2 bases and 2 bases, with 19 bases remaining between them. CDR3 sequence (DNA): TGTGCCAGCAGCTTACCGAATGGGGAACAGGGCCCCAAAAACATTCAGTACTTC. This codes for CASSLPNGEQGPKNIQYF.

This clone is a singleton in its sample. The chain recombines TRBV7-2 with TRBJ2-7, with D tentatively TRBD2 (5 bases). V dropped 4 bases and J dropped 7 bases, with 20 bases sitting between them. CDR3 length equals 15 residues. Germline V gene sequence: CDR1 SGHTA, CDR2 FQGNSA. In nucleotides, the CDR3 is TGTGCCAGCAGCTCCCCGGGCCTCCAGTCGGGGGAGCAGTACTTC. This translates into CASSSPGLQSGEQYF.

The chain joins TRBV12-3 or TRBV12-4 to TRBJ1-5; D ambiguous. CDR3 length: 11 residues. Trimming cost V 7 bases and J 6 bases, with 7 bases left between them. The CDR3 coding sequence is TGTGCCAGCACTTCAGGTCAGCCCCAGCATTTT. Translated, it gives CASTSGQPQHF.

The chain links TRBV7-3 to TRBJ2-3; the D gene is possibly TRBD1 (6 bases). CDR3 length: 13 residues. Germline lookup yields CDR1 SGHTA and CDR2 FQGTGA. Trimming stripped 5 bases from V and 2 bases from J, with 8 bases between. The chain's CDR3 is CASSDRSTDTQYF. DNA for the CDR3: TGTGCCAGCAGCGACAGGTCCACAGATACGCAGTATTTT.

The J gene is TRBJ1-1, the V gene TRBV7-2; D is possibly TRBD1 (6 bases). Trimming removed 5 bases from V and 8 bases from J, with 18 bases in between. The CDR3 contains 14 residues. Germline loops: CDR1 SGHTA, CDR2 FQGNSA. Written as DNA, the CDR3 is TGTGCCAGCAGCATTCTCCGGACAGTTGGAGAAGCTTTCTTT. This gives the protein CASSILRTVGEAFF. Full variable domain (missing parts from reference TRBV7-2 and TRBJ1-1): GAGVSQSPSNKVTEKGKDVELRCDPISGHTALYWYRQSLGQGLEFLIYFQGNSAPDKSGLPSDRFSAERTGGSVSTLTIQRTQQEDSAVYLCASSILRTVGEAFFGQGTRLTVV.

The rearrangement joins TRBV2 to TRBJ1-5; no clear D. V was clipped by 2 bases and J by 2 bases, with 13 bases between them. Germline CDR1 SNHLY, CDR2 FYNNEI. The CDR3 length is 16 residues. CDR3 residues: CASSEIPSLGNQPQHF. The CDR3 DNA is TGTGCCAGCAGTGAAATCCCGAGTTTGGGCAATCAGCCCCAGCATTTT.

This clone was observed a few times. CDR3 amino acids: CASNQRGSYEQYF. In DNA, the CDR3 is TGTGCCAGCAACCAGCGGGGGTCCTACGAGCAGTACTTC. The chain carries TRBV11-2 and TRBJ2-7, with TRBD2 matching over 8 bases. The CDR3 runs 13 residues. The junction had 3 bases not matched to a gene; V was cut back by 7 bases and J by 1 base. Germline V gene lookup returns CDR1 SGHAT and CDR2 FQNNGV.

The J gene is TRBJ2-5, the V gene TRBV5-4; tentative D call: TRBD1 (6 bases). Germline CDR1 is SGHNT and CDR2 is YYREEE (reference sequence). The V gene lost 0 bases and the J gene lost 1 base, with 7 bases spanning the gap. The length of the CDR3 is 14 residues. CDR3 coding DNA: TGTGCCAGCAGCTTGGGAGGGGGCCAAGAGACCCAGTACTTC. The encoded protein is CASSLGGGQETQYF.

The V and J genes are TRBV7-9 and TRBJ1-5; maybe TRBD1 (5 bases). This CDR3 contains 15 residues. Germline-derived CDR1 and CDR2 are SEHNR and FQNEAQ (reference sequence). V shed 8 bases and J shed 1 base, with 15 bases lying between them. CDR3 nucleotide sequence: TGTGCCAGCGGAAAGGGGATTTTAAGCAATCAGCCCCAGCATTTT. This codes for CASGKGILSNQPQHF.

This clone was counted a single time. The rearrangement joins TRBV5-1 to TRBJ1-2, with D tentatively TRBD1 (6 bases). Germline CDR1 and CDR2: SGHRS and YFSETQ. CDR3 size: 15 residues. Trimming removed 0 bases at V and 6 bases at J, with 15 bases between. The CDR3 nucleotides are TGCGCCAGCAGCTTGGTTCCAGGGGAATGGAATGGCTACACCTTC. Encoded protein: CASSLVPGEWNGYTF.

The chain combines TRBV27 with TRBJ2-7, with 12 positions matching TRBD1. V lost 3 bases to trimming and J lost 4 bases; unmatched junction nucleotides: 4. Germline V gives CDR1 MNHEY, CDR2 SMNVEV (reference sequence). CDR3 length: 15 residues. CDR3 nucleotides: TGTGCCAGCAGTTTGGGACAGGGGGCCGGGTACGAGCAGTACTTC. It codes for CASSLGQGAGYEQYF.

Written as DNA, the CDR3 is TGTGCCAGTAGTATCGGCGGGAGGGACAATGAGCAGTTCTTC. As protein: CASSIGGRDNEQFF. The chain joins TRBV19 to TRBJ2-1; the match to TRBD2 covers 9 bases. The J segment lost 5 bases and the V segment lost 3 bases, leaving 2 bases of the junction unmatched. In germline, CDR1 is LNHDA, CDR2 SQIVND (reference sequence). The CDR3 has 14 residues.